Here is one T cell receptor beta chain with its context. This specimen comes from a study of blood T cell repertoires in COVID-19. Looking at the study overall: Samples taken during acute and convalescent COVID-19 were collected in the United States, Italy and Spain. PBMCs, B-cell-depleted T cells, or T cells were the source of the cDNA or gDNA that made up the material.

CDR3 length equals 12 residues. Germline lookup yields CDR1 SQVTM and CDR2 ANQGSEA. V was pared by 6 bases and J by 3 bases, with 11 bases between. Original data processing: Researchers report that nucleated cell counts were estimated from reference gene primer amplification. Profiled with immunoSEQ multiplex PCR; TCRdb holds only in-frame clones, not every one. From that table come the V and J calls and clone size; the DNA was used to work out D and trimming. The sample includes 130,000 or so clones, about 84% of them seen just once. Sequenced sample: peripheral blood. The TCR comes from a woman aged 60-75 years with acute or convalescent COVID-19. The gene calls are TRBV29-1 and TRBJ1-1; a possible D gene is TRBD1 (5 bases). The DNA of the CDR3 is TGCAGCGTAGGGGCGGAGTACACTGAAGCTTTCTTT. Translation: CSVGAEYTEAFF.